The 8 T cell receptor beta chains below come from one sample, sequenced in a study of T cells in Graves' hyperthyroidism and ophthalmopathy. What was amplified from RNA transcripts were TCR beta CDR3 regions. HTBI primers drove first-round RT-PCR of the TCR CDR3. TCRdb passed the multiplex PCR reads through MiXCR, listing each CDR3 protein once. The profile shows roughly 560,000 distinct CDR3 sequences, about 14% of them singletons. The sequenced material came from blood. The receptors come from a middle-aged woman with Graves' ophthalmopathy.

This clonotype occurred many times. DNA of the CDR3: TGTGCCAGCAGTTTAGATGGCACTATGGGAGAGACCCAGTACTTC. It encodes CASSLDGTMGETQYF. The rearrangement uses TRBV12-3 or TRBV12-4 and TRBJ2-5; D not resolved. V lost 1 base and J 4 bases, leaving 13 bases between the germline ends. The CDR3 runs to 15 residues.

This clonotype has ten or more counts. J is TRBJ1-2 and V is TRBV28, with D maybe TRBD1 (5 bases). The CDR3 runs 14 residues. V was cut by 4 bases and J by 8 bases, with 17 bases left in between. Germline lookup yields CDR1 MDHEN and CDR2 SYDVKM. DNA for the CDR3: TGTGCCAGCAGTTCTTTCGACGGGGGGGAAGGCTACACCTTC. Translation gives CASSSFDGGEGYTF.

The chain combines TRBV10-3 with TRBJ1-1, with a tentative D call TRBD1 (5 bases). This CDR3 has 13 amino acids. The V and J ends lost 3 bases and 7 bases respectively, with 12 bases between them. The germline CDR1 and CDR2 sequences are ENHRY and SYGVKD. The CDR3 loop is CAISDQGWREAFF. The CDR3 nucleotides are TGTGCCATCAGTGATCAGGGATGGCGTGAAGCTTTCTTT.

This clonotype was recorded at least ten times. This chain joins TRBV7-2 and TRBJ1-1; D unresolved. Deletions cut 2 bases from V and 8 bases from J, with 9 bases between. The germline CDR1 and CDR2 sequences are SGHTA and FQGNSA. This CDR3 has 12 amino acids. CDR3: CASSLYKMEAFF. The CDR3 DNA is TGTGCCAGCAGCTTATATAAGATGGAAGCTTTCTTT. Combining the CDR3 with reference TRBV7-2 and TRBJ1-1 gives the whole variable domain GAGVSQSPSNKVTEKGKDVELRCDPISGHTALYWYRQSLGQGLEFLIYFQGNSAPDKSGLPSDRFSAERTGGSVSTLTIQRTQQEDSAVYLCASSLYKMEAFFGQGTRLTVV.

This clonotype has at least ten counts. The gene calls are TRBV6-1 and TRBJ1-3; a possible D gene is TRBD1 (5 bases). In germline, CDR1 is MNHNS, CDR2 SASEGT. CDR3 length: 14 amino acids. The V gene lost 6 bases and the J gene lost 3 bases, with 12 bases spanning the gap. The chain's CDR3 is CASSPPGLGNTIYF. DNA of the CDR3: TGTGCCAGCAGCCCACCGGGGCTTGGAAACACCATATATTTT.

This clonotype has a handful of counts. The chain is built from TRBV6-1 and TRBJ1-6; D perhaps matches TRBD1 (5 bases). Germline V CDR1 and CDR2: MNHNS, SASEGT. The germline V and J ends were trimmed by 8 bases and 1 base, with 6 bases remaining between them. The CDR3 runs 13 residues. The chain's CDR3 is CASQGSYNSPLHF. CDR3 coding DNA: TGTGCCAGCCAGGGTTCCTATAATTCACCCCTCCACTTT.

Only a few counts were recorded for this clonotype. The chain employs TRBV10-3 and TRBJ1-1; 8 bases are shared with TRBD1. The ends lost 3 bases at V and 8 bases at J; junction bases unmatched: 2. There are 12 residues in the CDR3. Germline V gives CDR1 ENHRY, CDR2 SYGVKD. CDR3 in amino acids: CAISDGTGEAFF. CDR3 DNA: TGTGCCATCAGTGATGGGACAGGAGAAGCTTTCTTT.

This clonotype was seen ten or more times. The chain carries TRBV28 and TRBJ2-4; 7 bases align to TRBD1. With V trimmed by 4 bases and J by 0 bases, 3 bases remained unmatched. CDR3 length: 15 residues. Germline CDR1 MDHEN, CDR2 SYDVKM. The CDR3 here is CASSSQGVAKNIQYF. CDR3 nucleotide sequence: TGTGCCAGCAGTTCCCAGGGGGTAGCCAAAAACATTCAGTACTTC.